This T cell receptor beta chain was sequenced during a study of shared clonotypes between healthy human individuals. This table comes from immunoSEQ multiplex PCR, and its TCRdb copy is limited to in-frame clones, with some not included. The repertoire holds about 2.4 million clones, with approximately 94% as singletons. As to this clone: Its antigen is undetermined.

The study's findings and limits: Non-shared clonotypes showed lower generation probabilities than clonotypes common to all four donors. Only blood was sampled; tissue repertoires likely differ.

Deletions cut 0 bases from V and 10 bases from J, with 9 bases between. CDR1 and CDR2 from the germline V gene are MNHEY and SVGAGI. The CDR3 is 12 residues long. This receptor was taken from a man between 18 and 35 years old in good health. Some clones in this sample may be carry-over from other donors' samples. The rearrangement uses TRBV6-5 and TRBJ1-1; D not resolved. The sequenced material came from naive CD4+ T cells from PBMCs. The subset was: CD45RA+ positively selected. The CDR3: CASSYSWVGAFF. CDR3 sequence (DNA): TGTGCCAGCAGTTACTCTTGGGTGGGAGCTTTCTTT.